These 16 T cell receptor beta chains originate from one sample sequenced in a study of shared clonotypes between healthy human individuals. TCRdb's copy holds only in-frame clones and misses some; the assay was immunoSEQ multiplex PCR. The top ten hold more than 0.35% of the sample, which has roughly 2,500,000 clones, 93% seen once. The material sequenced was naive CD4+ T cells from PBMCs. Subset given: CD45RA+ positively selected. The source of these receptors is a man in his late teens or twenties in good health. Some clones in this sample may be carry-over from other donors' samples.

This chain uses TRBV9 with TRBJ2-2; 10 nucleotides align to TRBD2. Germline V gene lookup returns CDR1 SGDLS and CDR2 YYNGEE. CDR3 length equals 16 residues. V lost 6 bases and J lost 6; bases outside the gene matches: 11. The CDR3 region is CASTSRASGRSGELFF. CDR3 coding DNA: TGTGCCAGCACCTCGAGGGCTAGCGGGAGATCCGGGGAGCTGTTTTTT.

The rearrangement links TRBV11-3 to TRBJ2-1; D possibly matches TRBD1 or TRBD2 (7 bases each). V was cut by 5 bases and J by 0 bases, with 11 bases left in between. The CDR3 extends over 15 amino acids. Germline V gene data show CDR1 as SGHNT and CDR2 as YENEEA. The CDR3 region is CASSQGGASYNEQFF. Written as DNA, the CDR3 is TGTGCCAGCAGCCAGGGGGGGGCCTCCTACAATGAGCAGTTCTTC.

V gene TRBV28 combines with J gene TRBJ1-1, with D possibly being TRBD1 (5 bases). The V end lost 10 bases, the J end lost 10 bases, and 19 bases lay between the germline ends. Germline V gene lookup returns CDR1 MDHEN and CDR2 SYDVKM. This CDR3 has 12 residues. CDR3 DNA sequence: TGTGCCACCGCCCCGGGGCCCCCTGCAGCTTTCTTT. As protein: CATAPGPPAAFF.

This rearrangement joins TRBV5-8 to TRBJ2-7; D gene ambiguous. The CDR3 runs 15 residues. CDR1 SGHTS and CDR2 YDEGEE come from the germline V gene. Between the trimmed V and J ends, which lost 4 bases and 0 bases, there was a span of 14 bases. The CDR3 loop is CASSASLAHSYEQYF. The CDR3 DNA follows: TGTGCCAGCAGCGCCTCCCTCGCACACTCCTACGAGCAGTACTTC.

The chain couples TRBV9 to TRBJ2-1; TRBD2 agrees at 10 bases. V shed 4 bases, J shed 6 bases, and the junction held 1 base outside the gene matches. The germline CDR1 and CDR2 sequences are SGDLS and YYNGEE. The CDR3 totals 13 residues. The CDR3 DNA reads as TGTGCCAGCAGCACTAGCGGGATCAATGAGCAGTTCTTC. This codes for CASSTSGINEQFF.

This clone was seen only a few times. The gene calls are TRBV19 and TRBJ2-2; 7 bases line up with TRBD2. The germline CDR1 and CDR2 sequences are LNHDA and SQIVND (reference sequence). The CDR3 length is 15 residues. The V and J ends lost 4 bases and 2 bases, in that order; junction bases with no gene match: 4. The CDR3 region is CASSRAGANTGELFF. The DNA for the CDR3 is TGTGCCAGTAGTAGGGCGGGAGCCAACACCGGGGAGCTGTTTTTT.

The chain uses TRBV7-2 and TRBJ2-1, with TRBD2 identical over 13 bases. Germline-derived CDR1 and CDR2 are SGHTA and FQGNSA. The CDR3 is made up of 14 amino acids. V was clipped by 6 bases and J by 9 bases; unmatched bases: 5. CDR3 DNA sequence: TGTGCCAGCAGACTAGCGGGAGGGCCAGGTGAGCAGTTCTTC. The encoded protein is CASRLAGGPGEQFF. The full variable domain, rest sourced from reference TRBV7-2 and TRBJ2-1, is GAGVSQSPSNKVTEKGKDVELRCDPISGHTALYWYRQSLGQGLEFLIYFQGNSAPDKSGLPSDRFSAERTGGSVSTLTIQRTQQEDSAVYLCASRLAGGPGEQFFGPGTRLTVL.

This clone was picked up one time. This rearrangement joins TRBV2 to TRBJ1-5; D is possibly TRBD1 (5 bases). Germline CDR1 reads SNHLY; CDR2 reads FYNNEI. The CDR3 runs to 15 residues. V lost 6 bases, J lost 0 bases, and 12 bases lay in between. The CDR3 DNA is TGTGCCAGCAGAAGGGGCAGAAATAGCAATCAGCCCCAGCATTTT. Protein: CASRRGRNSNQPQHF.

V and J are TRBV5-6 and TRBJ1-1, with TRBD1 as a possible D gene (5 bases). The CDR3 runs 15 residues. Trimming shortened V by 4 bases and J by 3 bases, and 16 bases separated the two germline ends. The V gene's germline CDR1 is SGHDT and CDR2 YYEEEE. Written as DNA, the CDR3 is TGTGCCAGCAGCCCCCGGTCCACAGGCGACACTGAAGCTTTCTTT. This translates into CASSPRSTGDTEAFF. Filled out from reference TRBV5-6 and TRBJ1-1, the complete variable domain reads DAGVTQSPTHLIKTRGQQVTLRCSPKSGHDTVSWYQQALGQGPQFIFQYYEEEERQRGNFPDRFSGHQFPNYSSELNVNALLLGDSALYLCASSPRSTGDTEAFFGQGTRLTVV.

Details on this clone: The same CDR3 can be traced to other DNA sequences in this sample. The chain recombines TRBV28 with TRBJ2-7, with D unresolved. V lost 4 bases, J lost 3 bases, and 7 bases lay in between. CDR3 length equals 12 residues. CDR1 is MDHEN and CDR2 is SYDVKM in the germline V gene. CDR3 coding DNA: TGTGCCAGCAGTTCGACCCTCTACGAGCAGTACTTC. Translation: CASSSTLYEQYF.

The chain carries TRBV11-2 and TRBJ2-7; 13 nucleotides match TRBD2. There are 17 residues in the CDR3. Germline V gene data show CDR1 as SGHAT and CDR2 as FQNNGV. Trimming cost V 3 bases and J 4 bases; bases outside gene matches: 9. CDR3 sequence: CASSFWGRTSGSYEQYF. The CDR3 nucleotides read TGTGCCAGCAGCTTTTGGGGCAGGACTAGCGGGAGTTACGAGCAGTACTTC.

The rearrangement links TRBV7-3 to TRBJ2-1; 7 bases line up with TRBD2. Germline V gives CDR1 SGHTA, CDR2 FQGTGA. The V segment lost 5 bases and the J segment 6 bases; nucleotides outside the gene matches: 4. This CDR3 contains 13 residues. The CDR3 DNA reads TGTGCCAGCAGCGTGGGAGGGGTCAATGAGCAGTTCTTC. Its translation: CASSVGGVNEQFF.

The chain is built from TRBV11-2 and TRBJ2-5; 7 nucleotides align to TRBD1. From germline, CDR1 is SGHAT and CDR2 FQNNGV. The CDR3 length is 15 residues. The trim removed 3 bases at V and 5 bases at J, leaving 9 bases unmatched. CDR3 sequence: CASSFSRGQGETQYF. Here the CDR3 DNA reads TGTGCCAGCAGCTTTTCGAGGGGGCAGGGGGAGACCCAGTACTTC.

J is TRBJ2-1 and V is TRBV5-8, with a tentative D call TRBD2 (7 bases). V lost 1 base and J 9 bases, leaving 29 bases between the germline ends. The germline CDR1 and CDR2 sequences are SGHTS and YDEGEE. The length of the CDR3 is 19 residues. The CDR3 DNA reads TGTGCCAGCAGCTTGTACAGGGCTGCGGGAGTCGGGCTTTTGCGTGAGCAGTTCTTC. This sequence encodes CASSLYRAAGVGLLREQFF.

Worth noting for this clone: The junction departs from the called germline gene at one end, perhaps through a read error. The chain joins TRBV5-4 to TRBJ1-2; TRBD1 is a possible D gene (6 bases). The CDR3 spans 11 residues. Germline CDR1 is SGHNT and CDR2 is YYREEE (reference sequence). The CDR3: CASSLGGAVAF. CDR3 bases: TGTGCCAGCAGCTTGGGGGGGGCAGTAGCCTTC.

The rearrangement uses TRBV27 and TRBJ1-1; no reliable D call. The CDR3 loop spans 14 amino acids. Trimming cost V 8 bases and J 4 bases, with 17 bases left between them. Germline V CDR1 and CDR2: MNHEY, SMNVEV (reference sequence). In DNA form, the CDR3 reads TGTGCCAGCTCAACCTCGGAGGAGGGCACTGAAGCTTTCTTT. Translating gives CASSTSEEGTEAFF.